These 28 T cell receptor beta chains originate from one sample sequenced in a study of shared clonotypes between healthy human individuals. Produced via immunoSEQ multiplex PCR; TCRdb's table is partial and in-frame only. The sample has 150,000 to 200,000 clones, 85% to 95% seen once. Specimen: naive CD4+ T cells sorted from blood. Noted subset: CD45RA+ positively selected. The receptors here all came from a woman younger than 45 in good health.

The V call is TRBV29-1, the J call TRBJ2-3, with 9 bases matching TRBD1. There are 12 residues in the CDR3. Per the germline V gene, CDR1 is SQVTM and CDR2 is ANQGSEA. V was pared by 5 bases and J by 4 bases, with 1 base of the junction left unmatched. The DNA for the CDR3 is TGCAGCGTTCGACAGGGGGCAGATACGCAGTATTTT. It translates to CSVRQGADTQYF.

The chain couples TRBV28 to TRBJ1-5; no definite D call. CDR1 and CDR2 from the germline V gene are MDHEN and SYDVKM. V gave up 5 bases and J gave up 0 bases, with 8 bases separating them. The CDR3 contains 14 residues. CDR3 sequence (DNA): TGTGCCAGCAGTCCAGCATCTAGCAATCAGCCCCAGCATTTT. Its translation: CASSPASSNQPQHF.

The J gene is TRBJ1-2, the V gene TRBV28; D gene ambiguous. The CDR3 spans 12 residues. CDR1 is MDHEN and CDR2 is SYDVKM in the germline V gene. V lost 5 bases and J 9 bases, leaving 13 bases between the germline ends. The CDR3 here is CASSPRTTSYTF. The CDR3 region has the DNA TGTGCCAGCAGTCCCCGGACCACGAGCTACACCTTC.

The chain combines TRBV19 with TRBJ2-4; D could derive from TRBD1 or TRBD2 (6 bases each). CDR1 LNHDA and CDR2 SQIVND come from the germline V gene (reference sequence). The CDR3 totals 16 residues. Deletions cut 1 base from V and 7 bases from J, with 17 bases between. The CDR3 loop reads CASSIATGAGPNIQYF. The DNA for the CDR3 is TGTGCCAGTAGTATAGCCACGGGGGCGGGCCCGAACATTCAGTACTTC.

This chain links TRBV15 with TRBJ1-1; D remains unclear. Trimming removed 2 bases at V and 4 bases at J, with 8 bases between. The CDR3 loop spans 13 amino acids. Germline V lookup: CDR1 LNHNV, CDR2 YYDKDF (reference sequence). The CDR3 loop is CATSRTKSTEAFF. DNA of the CDR3: TGTGCCACCAGCAGAACCAAGAGCACTGAAGCTTTCTTT.

The chain is built from TRBV11-1 and TRBJ2-1; D unresolved. Germline values: CDR1 SGHAT, CDR2 FQDESV (reference sequence). Trimming shortened V by 5 bases and J by 10 bases, and 15 bases separated the two germline ends. The CDR3 covers 13 residues. The CDR3 sequence is CASSDSPPGEQFF. The CDR3 region has the DNA TGTGCCAGCAGCGATTCTCCCCCTGGAGAGCAGTTCTTC.

CDR3 bases: TGTGCCAGCAGCCCCGTAGCGGAGAACACCGGGGAGCTGTTTTTT. It translates to CASSPVAENTGELFF. This sequence joins TRBV5-4 and TRBJ2-2; possible D gene TRBD2, 6 bases. V was trimmed by 4 bases and J by 1 base, leaving 11 bases between them. CDR3 length: 15 amino acids. Germline-derived CDR1 and CDR2 are SGHNT and YYREEE (reference sequence).

J is TRBJ1-5 and V is TRBV19; D perhaps matches TRBD1 (6 bases). The CDR3 sequence is 15 residues long. The germline CDR1 and CDR2 sequences are LNHDA and SQIVND (reference sequence). The V end lost 7 bases, the J end lost 1 base, and 14 bases lay between the germline ends. The CDR3 protein is CASIFRGQSNQPQHF. The CDR3 nucleotides are TGTGCCAGTATCTTCCGGGGGCAGAGCAATCAGCCCCAGCATTTT.

The gene calls are TRBV28 and TRBJ2-7, with TRBD1 identical over 8 bases. The CDR3 has 15 residues. The germline V gene has CDR1 MDHEN and CDR2 SYDVKM. J gave up 2 bases and V 7 bases, and 10 bases lay outside the gene matches. Here the CDR3 reads CASTTGALVPYEQYF. In nucleotides, the CDR3 is TGTGCCAGCACGACAGGGGCCTTAGTCCCCTACGAGCAGTACTTC.

V gene TRBV7-9 combines with J gene TRBJ2-7; no reliable D call. Germline V gene lookup returns CDR1 SEHNR and CDR2 FQNEAQ (reference sequence). This CDR3 has 13 amino acids. V dropped 3 bases and J dropped 3 bases, with 9 bases sitting between them. The CDR3 DNA follows: TGTGCCAGCAGCTTGGAACTAAACTACGAGCAGTACTTC. Translating it yields CASSLELNYEQYF.

The chain is built from TRBV11-1 and TRBJ2-7, with TRBD1 matching 10 bases. The V gene's germline CDR1 is SGHAT and CDR2 FQDESV (reference sequence). The CDR3 is 15 amino acids. The V and J ends lost 6 bases and 5 bases, in that order; junction bases with no gene match: 10. The CDR3 DNA is TGTGCCAGCAGTCGACAGGGGGCTTCATTAGACGAGCAGTACTTC. Protein sequence: CASSRQGASLDEQYF.

This clone was observed a single time. The chain joins TRBV18 to TRBJ2-1, with 13 bases lining up with TRBD2. Germline V gene sequence: CDR1 KGHSH, CDR2 LQKENI. V gave up 6 bases and J gave up 9 bases; unmatched junction bases: 8. This CDR3 is 15 amino acids long. The CDR3 bases are TGTGCCAGCTCCCCGCCGGGACTAGCGGGATTTGAGCAGTTCTTC. It translates to CASSPPGLAGFEQFF.

The chain uses TRBV19 and TRBJ2-1, with TRBD2 matching 7 bases. This CDR3 has 15 amino acids. CDR1 and CDR2 (germline): LNHDA, SQIVND (reference sequence). J gave up 0 bases and V 8 bases, and 7 bases lay outside the gene matches. The CDR3 loop is CASRLAEDSYNEQFF. CDR3 bases: TGTGCCAGTCGACTAGCCGAGGACTCCTACAATGAGCAGTTCTTC.

The chain is built from TRBV28 and TRBJ2-6, with a possible D match to TRBD1 (6 bases). The CDR3 spans 15 residues. Trimming removed 7 bases at V and 0 bases at J, with 10 bases between. Germline CDR1 MDHEN, CDR2 SYDVKM. The CDR3 here is CASTGHHSGANVLTF. The CDR3 region has the DNA TGTGCCAGCACGGGACACCACTCTGGGGCCAACGTCCTGACTTTC.

The CDR3 DNA is TGTGCCAGCAGTTTGATTGGGGACAGGGCAATTTCCGCTGAAGCTTTCTTT. It translates to CASSLIGDRAISAEAFF. The chain is built from TRBV28 and TRBJ1-1, with 9 bases identical to TRBD1. V shed 3 bases, J shed 6 bases, and the junction held 14 bases outside the gene matches. CDR3 length: 17 residues. Germline values: CDR1 MDHEN, CDR2 SYDVKM.

The chain uses TRBV21-1 and TRBJ2-7; the table's TRBD2 call for D was not verified on the DNA. TRBV21-1 is an annotated pseudogene. The CDR3 spans 16 residues. CDR3 nucleotide sequence: TGTGCCAGCAGCAAAGGGGATGGGACTCCAGTCTACGAGCAGTACTTC. Translating gives CASSKGDGTPVYEQYF.

The rearrangement links TRBV5-4 to TRBJ1-2; possibly TRBD1 for D (5 bases). CDR3 length: 13 amino acids. Between the trimmed V and J ends, which lost 3 bases and 4 bases, there was a span of 10 bases. Germline V lookup: CDR1 SGHNT, CDR2 YYREEE (reference sequence). CDR3 DNA sequence: TGTGCCAGCAGCTCCGACAGTTCCTATGGCTACACCTTC. Encoded protein: CASSSDSSYGYTF. Full variable domain (missing parts from reference TRBV5-4 and TRBJ1-2): ETGVTQSPTHLIKTRGQQVTLRCSSQSGHNTVSWYQQALGQGPQFIFQYYREEENGRGNFPPRFSGLQFPNYSSELNVNALELDDSALYLCASSSDSSYGYTFGSGTRLTVV.

The chain recombines TRBV6-1 with TRBJ2-7; 7 nucleotides align to TRBD2. CDR1 is MNHNS and CDR2 is SASEGT in the germline V gene. Trimming cost V 1 base and J 0 bases; bases outside gene matches: 6. The CDR3 has 16 amino acids. The CDR3 loop is CASSEGRAGLSYEQYF. DNA of the CDR3: TGTGCCAGCAGTGAAGGGCGAGCGGGACTCTCCTACGAGCAGTACTTC.

V gene TRBV28 combines with J gene TRBJ2-5; TRBD2 might be the D (5 bases). The DNA end lines up better with TRBJ2-7; the J call may be wrong. The germline V gene has CDR1 MDHEN and CDR2 SYDVKM. The CDR3 totals 14 residues. The CDR3: CASSLSPSLGEQYF. In DNA, the CDR3 is TGTGCCAGCAGTTTATCCCCTAGCTTGGGCGAGCAGTACTTC.

The rearrangement uses TRBV5-1 and TRBJ1-1, with a weak D call TRBD1 (6 bases). V shed 0 bases and J shed 2 bases, with 11 bases lying between them. Germline V gene sequence: CDR1 SGHRS, CDR2 YFSETQ. This CDR3 contains 15 residues. CDR3 sequence reads: CASSLAKGGNTEAFF. The CDR3 DNA is TGCGCCAGCAGCTTGGCCAAGGGGGGAAACACTGAAGCTTTCTTT.

This chain links TRBV30 with TRBJ1-2; D may be TRBD1 (5 bases). This CDR3 region has 14 residues. CDR1 is GTSNPN, CDR2 SVGIG, per germline (reference sequence). With 8 bases removed from V and 0 bases from J, the gap between germline ends came to 16 bases. The CDR3 DNA reads as TGTGCCGGCCCGCGGGGGGTATCTAACTATGGCTACACCTTC. This translates into CAGPRGVSNYGYTF.

The genes are TRBV28 and TRBJ1-6; D remains ambiguous. V dropped 5 bases and J dropped 15 bases, with 14 bases sitting between them. The germline V gene has CDR1 MDHEN and CDR2 SYDVKM. The CDR3 totals 12 residues. CDR3 sequence (DNA): TGTGCCAGCAGTGATGGACGGCGAGACCTCCACTTT. Translated, it gives CASSDGRRDLHF.

V and J are TRBV28 and TRBJ2-1; TRBD2 aligns across 11 bases. Germline loops: CDR1 MDHEN, CDR2 SYDVKM. V lost 5 bases and J lost 7; bases outside the gene matches: 13. This CDR3 region has 17 residues. The chain's CDR3 is CASSTTSGRLQYNEQFF. In DNA form, the CDR3 reads TGTGCCAGCAGTACCACTAGCGGGAGATTACAGTATAATGAGCAGTTCTTC.

This clone was seen just once. V usage is TRBV11-2 and J usage is TRBJ2-7, with D possibly called TRBD1 or TRBD2 (6 bases each). The CDR3 is 14 residues long. Germline V gene data show CDR1 as SGHAT and CDR2 as FQNNGV. V lost 5 bases and J lost 0, with 11 bases in between. The CDR3 spells CASSRGRSSYEQYF. The CDR3 coding sequence is TGTGCCAGCAGCCGGGGGCGGAGCTCCTACGAGCAGTACTTC.

The chain carries TRBV7-8 and TRBJ2-1; D gene unclear. Germline V gives CDR1 SGHVS, CDR2 FQNEAQ. This CDR3 has 13 amino acids. V shed 4 bases and J shed 3 bases, with 7 bases lying between them. The CDR3 DNA follows: TGTGCCAGCAGCTGGTCTAGCTACAATGAGCAGTTCTTC. This sequence encodes CASSWSSYNEQFF.

The V call is TRBV2, the J call TRBJ1-2; no clear D gene. V lost 6 bases to trimming and J lost 1 base, with 9 bases between them. The CDR3 runs to 13 residues. Germline values: CDR1 SNHLY, CDR2 FYNNEI. The CDR3 protein is CASSLGINYGYTF. CDR3 in DNA: TGTGCCAGCAGCCTGGGAATTAACTATGGCTACACCTTC.

The chain is built from TRBV7-6 and TRBJ2-7; perhaps TRBD2 as D (6 bases). V was trimmed by 5 bases and J by 0 bases, leaving 14 bases between them. The CDR3 sequence is 15 residues long. The germline V gene has CDR1 SGHVS and CDR2 FNYEAQ. The CDR3 reads CASSPGLGVSYEQYF. Written as DNA, the CDR3 is TGTGCCAGCAGCCCGGGACTTGGGGTCTCCTACGAGCAGTACTTC.

This clone was counted a single time. The chain joins TRBV5-1 to TRBJ1-1; the D is unclear. The CDR3 contains 18 residues. V was cut by 2 bases and J by 10 bases, with 30 bases left in between. From germline, CDR1 is SGHRS and CDR2 YFSETQ. The CDR3 here is CASSFVVLAGDLNGRAFF. CDR3 coding DNA: TGCGCCAGCAGCTTTGTCGTCTTGGCTGGAGACTTAAATGGGAGAGCTTTCTTT.